This T cell receptor (beta chain) was sequenced during a study of blood T cell repertoires in COVID-19. The overall study: Nucleic acid was either cDNA or gDNA, and it came from T cells, B-cell-depleted T cells, or PBMCs.

In the authors' methods: Estimation of nucleated cell counts relied on the amplification of reference gene primers. Using immunoSEQ multiplex PCR, the repertoire was profiled, and TCRdb retains in-frame clones only, with some absent. V and J calls and clone size are as listed in that table; D and trimming were resolved from the DNA. The table lists about 100,000 clones, 85% to 90% of them singletons. Germline V lookup: CDR1 SGHRS, CDR2 YFSETQ. This CDR3 is 12 amino acids long. After removal of 0 bases from V and 8 bases from J, the junction contained 1 base not matched to a gene. Sequencing used peripheral blood. V gene TRBV5-1 combines with J gene TRBJ1-2; 7 nucleotides agree with TRBD1. The sequence derives from a woman aged 80 or older with acute or convalescent COVID-19. CDR3 in DNA: TGCGCCAGCAGCTTGGGACAGGGAGGCTACACCTTC. Its protein product is CASSLGQGGYTF.